This T cell receptor beta chain was found in a study of identical twins. The sample holds many counts of this clonotype. Its antigen remains unknown. TCRdb recomputed calls from the 5' RACE reads with MiXCR, one row per CDR3 protein. The sample shows 400,000 to 500,000 distinct CDR3 sequences, under 20% of them seen only once. Study-wide points: Out-of-frame alpha sequences common to twins were enriched for low generation probability. Out-of-frame beta sequences exhibited a weaker degree of excess twin sharing. Recombination models fit unrelated individuals' TCR alpha sharing but underestimated twins'.

The germline CDR1 and CDR2 sequences are LGHDT and YNNKEL (reference sequence). Trimming removed 3 bases at V and 1 base at J, with 9 bases between. This CDR3 spans 14 amino acids. The sample comprised naive T cells sorted from blood. The clonotype originates from a man aged 50 to 60 in good health. This chain connects TRBV3-1 to TRBJ1-1, with D possibly TRBD1 on 6 matching bases. CDR3 loop: CASSHLQGNTEAFF. The DNA for the CDR3 is TGTGCCAGCAGCCACCTACAGGGGAACACTGAAGCTTTCTTT.